This T cell receptor beta chain was obtained from a study of blood T cells in healthy people across ages. The study's findings and limits: More naive CD4+ cells and higher diversity were found in long-lived than in aged donors. In older individuals, TCR beta diversity per million T cells was lower, falling roughly linearly with age. Using unsorted PBMCs precluded a conclusive naive versus antigen-experienced comparison.

Investigators took about 10 milliliters of peripheral blood from every donor. A J-beta primer mix and a sample-barcoded 5' primer were used in a second PCR of roughly 6 to 12 cycles. TCRdb reprocessed the 5' RACE reads with MiXCR, giving one entry per CDR3 protein. In the table there are some 1,800,000 distinct CDR3 sequences, roughly two fifths of which are singletons. V lost 4 bases and J lost 10, with 26 bases in between. The CDR3 sequence is 17 residues long. This clonotype was seen more than once but under ten times. Antigen: not known. The specimen sequenced was blood. This TCR derives from a human donor in good health. The V call is TRBV12-3 or TRBV12-4, the J call TRBJ2-1; no clear D gene. The CDR3 is CASSSSSNSRLSAEQFF. CDR3 sequence (DNA): TGTGCCAGCAGTTCCTCATCGAACTCCCGACTTAGTGCCGAGCAGTTCTTC.